This TCR beta chain was captured in a study of control samples from healthy donors and cancer patients. CDR3 size: 12 residues. Germline V gives CDR1 LNHDA, CDR2 SQIVND (reference sequence). Between the trimmed V and J ends, which lost 7 bases and 11 bases, there was a span of 17 bases. Profiling relied on immunoSEQ multiplex PCR, and the TCRdb table lists in-frame clones only, not all of them. The data show 85,000 to 95,000 clones, more than 75% seen once. In its sample, this clone was seen a few times. The clonotype originates from a woman aged 55-69 years in good health. The sequenced sample consisted of blood. J is TRBJ1-1 and V is TRBV19; D not certain. The CDR3 is CASTEARGDAFF. The DNA of the CDR3 is TGTGCCAGTACCGAGGCGCGCGGGGATGCTTTCTTT. Supplemented by reference TRBV19 and TRBJ1-1, the full variable domain reads DGGITQSPKYLFRKEGQNVTLSCEQNLNHDAMYWYRQDPGQGLRLIYYSQIVNDFQKGDIAEGYSVSREKKESFPLTVTSAQKNPTAFYLCASTEARGDAFFGQGTRLTVV.